Listed here is a single T cell receptor beta chain. Antigen specificity is unknown. The data were obtained in a study of beta chain features in type 1 diabetes. Looking at the study overall: Across every sample, 107,917,701 sorted cells were examined in total. Notes on the study in general: A definitive answer on HLA type influencing TCRB rearrangement was not reached here.

Expressed TCRB transcripts were sequenced after all isolated RNA was converted to cDNA. Sequencing of naive, central memory and regulatory T cell samples gave an average of roughly 3.6 million reads. Profiled with immunoSEQ multiplex PCR; TCRdb holds only in-frame clones, not every one. The table has around 500,000 clones, about 29% seen once. V lost 5 bases, J lost 0 bases, and 12 bases lay in between. This CDR3 is 15 amino acids long. Germline CDR1 and CDR2: SGHDN and FVKESK. The sequence derives from a man younger than 30 in good health. The chain recombines TRBV14 with TRBJ2-3; perhaps TRBD2 as D (5 bases). Sequencing was carried out using naive CD4+ T cells from blood. DNA of the CDR3: TGTGCCAGCAGCTCCTACGTAGCGAGCACAGATACGCAGTATTTT. Protein: CASSSYVASTDTQYF.